The 9 T cell receptor beta chains below all came from one sample that was sequenced in a study of blood T cell repertoires in COVID-19. Some clones are missing from TCRdb's copy, which holds only in-frame ones; the method was immunoSEQ multiplex PCR. Of hundreds of thousands of clones listed, around 87% were seen once; the top ten hold 2% to 2.5%. The sequenced sample was peripheral blood. The receptors originated from a woman in her sixties with COVID-19, enrolled during active disease.

The chain carries TRBV30 and TRBJ2-7, with D maybe TRBD1 (6 bases). The V gene's germline CDR1 is GTSNPN and CDR2 SVGIG (reference sequence). V dropped 2 bases and J dropped 3 bases, with 23 bases sitting between them. The CDR3 loop spans 17 amino acids. CDR3 sequence (DNA): TGTGCCTGGAGTTTCCCCGGGACACCCATCGTCTTCTACGAGCAGTACTTC. Its protein is CAWSFPGTPIVFYEQYF.

This rearrangement joins TRBV7-6 to TRBJ1-1; possible D gene TRBD1, 5 bases. Trimming took 5 bases from V and 1 from J, leaving 5 bases between them. The CDR3 is 12 residues long. The germline V gene encodes CDR1 SGHVS and CDR2 FNYEAQ. This chain's CDR3 is CASSQGNTEAFF. The CDR3 nucleotides read TGTGCCAGCAGCCAGGGGAACACTGAAGCTTTCTTT.

V is TRBV2 and J is TRBJ1-2; tentative D call: TRBD1 (6 bases). The CDR3 spans 13 residues. CDR1 and CDR2 from the germline V gene are SNHLY and FYNNEI. V was trimmed by 6 bases and J by 7 bases, leaving 15 bases between them. CDR3 coding DNA: TGTGCCAGCAGCATTCCGACAGGCTCTGGCTACACCTTC. Protein: CASSIPTGSGYTF. Combining the CDR3 with reference TRBV2 and TRBJ1-2 gives the whole variable domain EPEVTQTPSHQVTQMGQEVILRCVPISNHLYFYWYRQILGQKVEFLVSFYNNEISEKSEIFDDQFSVERPDGSNFTLKIRSTKLEDSAMYFCASSIPTGSGYTFGSGTRLTVV.

This chain uses TRBV4-1 with TRBJ1-5, with D tentatively TRBD1 (6 bases). The CDR3 consists of 17 residues. Germline V gene lookup returns CDR1 MGHRA and CDR2 YSYEKL. V gave up 0 bases and J gave up 2 bases, with 14 bases separating them. The CDR3 bases are TGCGCCAGCAGCCAAGACGCTTTTTCAGGGGGCAATCAGCCCCAGCATTTT. Translation: CASSQDAFSGGNQPQHF.

The chain is built from TRBV6-5 and TRBJ1-4; D unresolved. Looked up from germline, CDR1 is MNHEY and CDR2 is SVGAGI. The CDR3 runs 12 residues. Trimming took off 8 bases at V and 4 bases at J, with 8 bases between the two ends. The CDR3 bases are TGTGCCAGCGGGAGGGATAATGAAAAACTGTTTTTT. Translation gives CASGRDNEKLFF.

The table lists this clone with a count of one. Written as DNA, the CDR3 is TGTGCCAGCAGTCAAGACAGGAACACTGAAGCTTTCTTT. Translation gives CASSQDRNTEAFF. V is TRBV11-2 and J is TRBJ1-1; D perhaps matches TRBD1 (5 bases). V dropped 6 bases and J dropped 1 base, with 9 bases sitting between them. The CDR3 consists of 13 residues. CDR1 and CDR2 from the germline V gene are SGHAT and FQNNGV.

J is TRBJ1-5 and V is TRBV6-1; D uncertain. The CDR3 contains 13 residues. V lost 1 base, J lost 5 bases, and 6 bases lay in between. Germline loops: CDR1 MNHNS, CDR2 SASEGT. The CDR3 DNA reads TGTGCCAGCAGTGAAGGAAGCTATCAGCCCCAGCATTTT. Protein sequence: CASSEGSYQPQHF.

This clone was recorded once. V and J are TRBV3-1 (or the pseudogene TRBV3-2) and TRBJ2-7; 7 nucleotides match TRBD1. This CDR3 spans 13 amino acids. Trimming at V came to 5 bases and at J to 6 bases, leaving 7 bases not matched to a gene. Germline assignment: CDR1 LGHDT and CDR2 YNNKEL (reference sequence). Here the CDR3 DNA reads TGTGCCAGCAGCTCCCTGACAGGGCGCGAGCAGTACTTC. Protein product: CASSSLTGREQYF.

The chain combines TRBV2 with TRBJ2-3; 10 bases agree with TRBD1. V trimming: 6 bases; J trimming: 1 base; junction bases outside the gene matches: 1. Germline CDR1 reads SNHLY; CDR2 reads FYNNEI. The CDR3 has 14 residues. CDR3 sequence (DNA): TGTGCCAGCAGAGACAGGGGGCGCACAGATACGCAGTATTTT. It yields the protein CASRDRGRTDTQYF. The full variable domain, its missing parts supplied by reference TRBV2 and TRBJ2-3, is EPEVTQTPSHQVTQMGQEVILRCVPISNHLYFYWYRQILGQKVEFLVSFYNNEISEKSEIFDDQFSVERPDGSNFTLKIRSTKLEDSAMYFCASRDRGRTDTQYFGPGTRLTVL.